The T cell receptor (beta chain) under discussion was sequenced for a study of Siglec-9 on CD8 T cells in melanoma (dated by TCRdb to between 2019 and 2020). Notes on the research overall: In this study, researchers looked at how Siglec-9 is expressed on CD8+ T cells and what Siglec-9 does to regulate T cells within the melanoma tumor microenvironment.

Receptors were amplified or captured by the immunoSEQ multiplex PCR assay. TCRdb limited this immuneACCESS table to in-frame rearrangements with V and J called. A share of clones is missing; checked studies link under half to unresolved V genes, and the rest is unexplained. Within this sample are roughly 35,000 clones, with about 80% of them counted one time only. The top ten clones comprise 1.8% of the sample. Comment on this clone: It has no known antigen specificity. Per-base qualities were not stored, and no clone one base away is much larger.

Study-level results and caveats: Siglec-9 was reported to mark and regulate an effector memory CD8+ T-cell subset that appeared to accumulate within melanoma tumors.

The germline V gene provides CDR1 SGHVS and CDR2 FNYEAQ. At the junction V is shortened by 4 bases and J by 6 bases, with 7 bases in between. The CDR3 spans 12 residues, from the cysteine through the phenylalanine. Kept here is only the CDR3 DNA, which spans 36 bases and is read in frame from base 1. The specimen sequenced was Siglec-9- CD8+ T cells sorted from blood. The cell subset or site label here, explained by the study, means: CD8 T cells lacking Siglec-9. The chain links TRBV7-6 with TRBJ2-1, with the D segment identity uncertain. The clonotype was recovered from a human donor in good health. The CDR3 has the sequence CASSSGANEQFF. The DNA reads TGTGCCAGCAGCTCAGGCGCCAATGAGCAGTTCTTC.